The present T cell receptor beta chain was sequenced within a study of blood T cell repertoires in COVID-19 (dated by TCRdb to the early 2020s). Some background on the complete study: The collaborator samples originated in the United States, Italy and Spain and spanned the acute and convalescent phases of COVID-19. Samples came from the ongoing ImmuneRACE study (first 160 participants) plus 1,254 subjects from 6 global collaborators. The repertoires were released in a freely available public database meant as a resource for research on the immune response to SARS-CoV-2. HLA class I and class II types, where available, came from metadata supplied by the sample provider rather than from assay-based typing. A de-identified subject ID, COVID-19 status, age in years and sex were almost always included in the sample metadata. The dataset comprised deeply sampled blood TCRbeta repertoires from subjects exposed to, actively infected with, or recovered from COVID-19. The prospective study material was composed of cDNA or gDNA derived from T cells, B-cell-depleted T cells, or PBMCs. The paper's findings and limits, for the study overall: Clinical and demographic metadata were provided uncurated, with the amount varying by source and participant.

This clone was observed a single time. What antigen it recognizes has not been identified. Base qualities are not at hand, and no much larger clone is one base apart. Each collaborating institution followed its own protocols to collect whole blood in K2EDTA tubes. For TCRbeta analysis, collaborator samples were shipped as frozen whole blood, as isolated PBMCs, or as DNA extracted from either sample type. TCRbeta CDR3 regions were amplified from genomic DNA by means of the immunoSEQ Assay, a bias-controlled multiplex PCR. As for the authors' bioinformatics: The number of nucleated cells in each sample was estimated by amplification of reference gene primers within the assay. To quantify the absolute abundance of each unique TCRbeta CDR3 rearrangement, sequence reads were collapsed and filtered. Productive Simpson clonality was computed per sample as the square root of Simpson's diversity index over productive rearrangements. In TCRdb, the immuneACCESS table is reduced to in-frame sequences with V and J assigned. These tables do not hold every clone; where another copy was compared, an unresolved V gene accounts for under half, and the others remain unexplained. The DNA was the basis for D and trimming; V, J and clone size are from that table. A total of roughly 390,000 clones appear in this sample, 85% of them only once. In total, the top ten clones hold under 4% of the sample.

The clonotype was recovered from a woman aged 18-35 years with acute or convalescent COVID-19. Sample: peripheral blood.

The CDR3 protein sequence reads: CASSKNGTGNPYEQYF. The DNA reads TGTGCCAGCAGCAAAAATGGTACAGGGAATCCCTACGAGCAGTACTTC. The rearranged chain carries TRBV21-1 and TRBJ2-7; the D call TRBD1 from the table was never checked on the DNA. TRBV21-1 is classified as a pseudogene. The CDR3 goes from the cysteine to the phenylalanine over 16 residues. CDR3 DNA is the only sequence kept; it has 48 bases, read in frame from the first base.